This note documents a single TCR beta chain sequence. CDR1 SGHDT and CDR2 YYEEEE come from the germline V gene. The CDR3 has 15 residues. With 4 bases clipped from V and 2 bases from J, the junction kept 6 bases outside the gene matches. Assay: immunoSEQ multiplex PCR; the TCRdb copy retains only in-frame clones and omits some. In the table there are over 65,000 clones, more than 80% of which are singletons. The data derive from a study of blood T cell repertoires in COVID-19. Study as a whole: Material from acute and convalescent COVID-19 was sourced from the United States, Italy and Spain. T cells, B-cell-depleted T cells, or PBMCs supplied cDNA or gDNA.

This clonotype was sampled from a human donor in a cohort sampled during active COVID-19. V usage is TRBV5-6 and J usage is TRBJ2-5, with 9 positions matching TRBD1. Sequenced: peripheral blood. CDR3 bases: TGTGCCAGCAGCGGACCGGGACAGGGACAAGAGACCCAGTACTTC. As protein: CASSGPGQGQETQYF.